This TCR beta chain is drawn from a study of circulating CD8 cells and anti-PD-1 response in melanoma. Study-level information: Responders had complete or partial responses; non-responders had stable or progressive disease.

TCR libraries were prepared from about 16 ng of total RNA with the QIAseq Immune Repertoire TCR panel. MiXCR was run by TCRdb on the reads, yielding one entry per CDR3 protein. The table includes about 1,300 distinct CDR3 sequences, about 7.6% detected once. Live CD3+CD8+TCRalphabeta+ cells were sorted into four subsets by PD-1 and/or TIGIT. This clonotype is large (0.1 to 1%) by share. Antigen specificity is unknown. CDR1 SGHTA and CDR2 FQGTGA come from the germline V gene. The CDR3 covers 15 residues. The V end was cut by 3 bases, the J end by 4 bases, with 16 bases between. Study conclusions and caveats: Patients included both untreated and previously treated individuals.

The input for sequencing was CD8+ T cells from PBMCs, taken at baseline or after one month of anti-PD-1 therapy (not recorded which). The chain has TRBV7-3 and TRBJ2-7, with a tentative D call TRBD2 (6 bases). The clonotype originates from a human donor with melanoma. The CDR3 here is CASSLVGVSGYEQYF. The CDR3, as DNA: TGTGCCAGCAGCTTGGTCGGGGTAAGCGGGTACGAGCAGTACTTC.